This entry lists 26 T cell receptor beta chains sequenced from one sample in a study of blood T cell repertoires in COVID-19. Sequencing was performed with immunoSEQ multiplex PCR; in TCRdb, only in-frame clones are kept and a portion is missing. The table has 15,000 to 20,000 clones, roughly 88% seen once. Sequencing was performed on peripheral blood. The receptor source for this set is a human donor in a cohort sampled during active COVID-19.

The rearrangement links TRBV29-1 to TRBJ2-7; 7 bases align to TRBD2. The CDR3 is 13 amino acids. V shed 2 bases and J 3 bases; nucleotides not matched to a gene: 4. From germline, CDR1 is SQVTM and CDR2 ANQGSEA. The CDR3 protein is CSVETRDYYEQYF. The DNA of the CDR3 is TGCAGCGTTGAAACCCGGGACTACTACGAGCAGTACTTC.

The gene calls are TRBV9 and TRBJ2-5; possibly TRBD1 for D (5 bases). Between the trimmed V and J ends, which lost 0 bases and 5 bases, there was a span of 14 bases. The germline gives CDR1 SGDLS, CDR2 YYNGEE. The CDR3 spans 15 residues. The CDR3 DNA follows: TGTGCCAGCAGCGTAGCTGGGGCGTCTTTGGAGACCCAGTACTTC. This gives the protein CASSVAGASLETQYF.

This sequence joins TRBV4-1 and TRBJ1-6; D unclear. The CDR3 runs to 13 residues. Germline-derived CDR1 and CDR2 are MGHRA and YSYEKL. The V and J ends lost 2 bases and 10 bases respectively, with 9 bases between them. The CDR3 here is CASSQLQASPLHF. The CDR3 DNA reads TGCGCCAGCAGCCAACTCCAAGCCTCACCCCTCCACTTT.

The V and J genes are TRBV4-1 and TRBJ2-3, with D tentatively TRBD1 (5 bases). Per germline, CDR1 MGHRA and CDR2 YSYEKL. V lost 4 bases and J lost 2, with 10 bases in between. The CDR3 totals 14 residues. In DNA form, the CDR3 reads TGCGCCAGCAGCCTTGGACACCTCACAGATACGCAGTATTTT. This encodes CASSLGHLTDTQYF.

A single count supports this clone. The CDR3 region is CASRRSTMNTEAFF. In DNA, the CDR3 is TGTGCCAGCAGGAGGAGTACCATGAACACTGAAGCTTTCTTT. The J gene is TRBJ1-1, the V gene TRBV2; D remains ambiguous. The germline V gene encodes CDR1 SNHLY and CDR2 FYNNEI. V lost 6 bases and J 0 bases, leaving 11 bases between the germline ends. The CDR3 consists of 14 residues.

This chain joins TRBV27 and TRBJ2-1; no firm D call. The CDR3 runs 15 residues. Looked up from germline, CDR1 is MNHEY and CDR2 is SMNVEV (reference sequence). The germline V and J ends were trimmed by 3 bases and 1 base, with 10 bases remaining between them. In nucleotides, the CDR3 is TGTGCCAGCAGTTTTACGAGCCCATCCTACAATGAGCAGTTCTTC. Protein sequence: CASSFTSPSYNEQFF.

The chain employs TRBV25-1 and TRBJ2-7, with D possibly matching TRBD1 (5 bases). With 4 bases removed from V and 3 bases from J, the gap between germline ends came to 19 bases. There are 16 residues in the CDR3. Germline V gene data show CDR1 as MGHDK and CDR2 as SYGVNS. The CDR3 nucleotides read TGTGCCAGCAGTGCCCAAGGGGTGAGTGGGGACTACGAGCAGTACTTC. Its translation: CASSAQGVSGDYEQYF.

V is TRBV10-1 and J is TRBJ1-1; D possibly corresponds to TRBD1 (5 bases). Trimming removed 3 bases at V and 4 bases at J, with 6 bases between. Germline CDR1 WNHNN, CDR2 SYGVQD (reference sequence). The CDR3 spans 12 residues. The CDR3, as DNA: TGCGCCAGCAGTGATAGGGGCACTGAAGCTTTCTTT. Its translation is CASSDRGTEAFF.

This clone was observed a few times. J is TRBJ1-2 and V is TRBV6-2 or TRBV6-3; unclear D gene. V lost 2 bases and J 6 bases, leaving 13 bases between the germline ends. CDR1 and CDR2 (germline): MNHEY, SVGEGT. CDR3 length: 14 residues. The CDR3: CASSYRQRKDGYTF. The DNA of the CDR3 is TGTGCCAGCAGTTACAGACAAAGAAAAGATGGCTACACCTTC.

This chain uses TRBV6-2 or TRBV6-3 with TRBJ2-1, with 8 bases lining up with TRBD1. This CDR3 contains 16 residues. Germline assignment: CDR1 MNHEY and CDR2 SVGEGT. The V segment lost 6 bases and the J segment 4 bases; nucleotides outside the gene matches: 11. CDR3 protein: CASSNTGTGLYNEQFF. CDR3 sequence (DNA): TGTGCCAGCAGCAACACCGGGACAGGCCTATACAATGAGCAGTTCTTC.

The chain links TRBV3-1 (or the pseudogene TRBV3-2) to TRBJ2-1, with 13 bases that match TRBD2. CDR1 and CDR2 from the germline V gene are LGHDT and YNNKEL (reference sequence). The V and J ends lost 4 bases and 8 bases, in that order; junction bases with no gene match: 8. The CDR3 is 16 residues long. The DNA of the CDR3 is TGTGCCAGCAGCCGCTCCGGACTAGCGGGAGCAGATGAGCAGTTCTTC. Translating it yields CASSRSGLAGADEQFF.

The CDR3, as DNA: TGTGCCAGCAGTGCCCGGGACAGGGTCACTTCTAGCACAGATACGCAGTATTTT. It codes for CASSARDRVTSSTDTQYF. The chain is built from TRBV2 and TRBJ2-3, with 9 bases lining up with TRBD1. V was clipped by 4 bases and J by 0 bases; unmatched bases: 11. From germline, CDR1 is SNHLY and CDR2 FYNNEI. The CDR3 runs 18 residues.

The genes are TRBV10-1 and TRBJ2-5, with TRBD2 matching over 10 bases. CDR1 is WNHNN, CDR2 SYGVQD, per germline (reference sequence). This CDR3 is built from 16 residues. Losses at the gene ends were 7 bases for V and 1 base for J; bases not matched to a gene: 9. Here the CDR3 reads CASTERPSGGQETQYF. The DNA of the CDR3 is TGCGCCAGCACGGAAAGACCTAGCGGGGGCCAAGAGACCCAGTACTTC.

The chain combines TRBV7-9 with TRBJ2-1, with D possibly being TRBD2 (6 bases). V was cut by 4 bases and J by 13 bases, with 14 bases left in between. This CDR3 has 12 residues. Per germline, CDR1 SEHNR and CDR2 FQNEAQ (reference sequence). The CDR3 loop is CASSSTLARQFF. CDR3 DNA sequence: TGTGCCAGCAGCTCGACCCTAGCGCGACAGTTCTTC.

V gene TRBV5-5 combines with J gene TRBJ2-3; unclear D gene. The germline V gene encodes CDR1 SGHKS and CDR2 YYEKEE (reference sequence). Trimming took 4 bases from V and 2 from J, leaving 14 bases between them. The length of the CDR3 is 15 residues. DNA for the CDR3: TGTGCCAGCAGCCCCGAACTCCGTTTCACAGATACGCAGTATTTT. It translates to CASSPELRFTDTQYF.

This rearrangement joins TRBV3-1 (or the pseudogene TRBV3-2) to TRBJ1-1; TRBD1 matches 8 bases. Germline loops: CDR1 LGHDT, CDR2 YNNKEL (reference sequence). The length of the CDR3 is 14 residues. J lost 1 base, V lost 6 bases, and 4 bases had no gene match. CDR3 coding DNA: TGTGCCAGCAGTCCGGGACAGGCGAACACTGAAGCTTTCTTT. Its translation: CASSPGQANTEAFF.

The chain uses TRBV30 and TRBJ2-3; D gene ambiguous. Germline V gene lookup returns CDR1 GTSNPN and CDR2 SVGIG (reference sequence). V was trimmed by 0 bases and J by 6 bases, leaving 7 bases between them. CDR3 size: 12 residues. CDR3 nucleotide sequence: TGTGCCTGGAGTGTCGGCAGGGATACGCAGTATTTT. Protein product: CAWSVGRDTQYF.

The chain links TRBV7-9 to TRBJ2-3; possibly TRBD1 for D (6 bases). V shed 2 bases and J shed 4 bases, with 19 bases lying between them. Per germline, CDR1 SEHNR and CDR2 FQNEAQ (reference sequence). The CDR3 has 17 residues. DNA of the CDR3: TGTGCCAGCAGCTTACCCCCACAGGGTTTTTTCTCAGATACGCAGTATTTT. This translates into CASSLPPQGFFSDTQYF.

The rearrangement links TRBV18 to TRBJ1-1; D remains unclear. Trimming stripped 2 bases from V and 1 base from J, with 14 bases between. Germline CDR1 is KGHSH and CDR2 is LQKENI. The CDR3 has 16 residues. CDR3 nucleotide sequence: TGTGCCAGCTCACCATGGTATGGCCGTCAGAACACTGAAGCTTTCTTT. Its protein product is CASSPWYGRQNTEAFF.

The rearrangement joins TRBV10-3 to TRBJ2-1; D might be TRBD2 (6 bases). The CDR3 consists of 15 residues. V shed 10 bases and J shed 4 bases, with 20 bases lying between them. CDR1 and CDR2 (germline): ENHRY, SYGVKD. Here the CDR3 reads CASGNLAPEYNEQFF. For the CDR3, the DNA is TGTGCCAGCGGCAACCTAGCGCCTGAATACAATGAGCAGTTCTTC.

The J gene is TRBJ2-1, the V gene TRBV9, with 7 positions matching TRBD2. J was trimmed by 0 bases and V by 0 bases; bases with no gene match: 3. The CDR3 extends over 16 amino acids. Germline assignment: CDR1 SGDLS and CDR2 YYNGEE. CDR3 protein: CASSVGAGHSYNEQFF. DNA for the CDR3: TGTGCCAGCAGCGTAGGAGCGGGGCACTCCTACAATGAGCAGTTCTTC.

This chain connects TRBV14 to TRBJ2-3; the match to TRBD2 covers 9 bases. CDR1 is SGHDN and CDR2 is FVKESK in the germline V gene. This CDR3 has 17 amino acids. Unmatched junction bases numbered 11, after V lost 5 bases and J lost 2 bases. This chain's CDR3 is CASSGYGAGGFTDTQYF. For the CDR3, the DNA is TGTGCCAGCAGCGGTTATGGAGCGGGGGGCTTCACAGATACGCAGTATTTT.

This clone appeared once. V is TRBV4-1 and J is TRBJ2-3; D is possibly TRBD1 (5 bases). The CDR3 covers 14 residues. The V end lost 2 bases, the J end lost 7 bases, and 13 bases lay between the germline ends. Germline CDR1 and CDR2: MGHRA and YSYEKL. CDR3 nucleotides: TGCGCCAGCAGCCAATTAGACCAGGGTTATACGCAGTATTTT. Translated, it gives CASSQLDQGYTQYF.

This clone was seen a handful of times. J is TRBJ2-1 and V is TRBV4-3, with 10 bases identical to TRBD2. V dropped 6 bases and J dropped 6; count of bases not matched to a gene: 11. Germline assignment: CDR1 LGHNA and CDR2 YSLEER. This CDR3 region has 16 residues. The CDR3 bases are TGCGCCAGCAGTCTAATAGCGGGAGGAGGGAGCAATGAGCAGTTCTTC. This encodes CASSLIAGGGSNEQFF.

The gene calls are TRBV5-1 and TRBJ1-4, with 11 bases identical to TRBD1. V lost 3 bases, J lost 6 bases, and 1 base stayed unmatched. Germline assignment: CDR1 SGHRS and CDR2 YFSETQ. The CDR3 runs 14 residues. The chain's CDR3 is CASSWTGGDEKLFF. CDR3 nucleotide sequence: TGCGCCAGCAGCTGGACAGGGGGCGATGAAAAACTGTTTTTT.

This chain links TRBV7-6 with TRBJ1-1; 8 bases fit TRBD1. V lost 5 bases and J lost 1; bases outside the gene matches: 6. This CDR3 spans 15 amino acids. In germline, CDR1 is SGHVS, CDR2 FNYEAQ. The CDR3 DNA follows: TGTGCCAGCAGCATCCGGACAGGGCGGAACACTGAAGCTTTCTTT. This sequence encodes CASSIRTGRNTEAFF.